Described below is a single TCR beta chain sequence and its context. Its antigen remains unknown. Multiplex PCR relied on 32 V and 13 J primers to amplify TCR beta CDR3. TCRdb itself ran the multiplex PCR reads through MiXCR, one entry per CDR3 protein. The repertoire holds a few thousand distinct CDR3 sequences, with approximately 53% as singletons. The record originates from a study of immune heterogeneity within non-small cell lung tumors. Whole-study context: Histology included 4 squamous cell carcinomas, about 11 non-squamous carcinomas and 1 unspecified tumor. Broader study findings: Identical dominant CDR3 beta clonotypes recurred across a patient's tumor sites, together with site-unique high-frequency clones.

The authors used 600 ng of bulk tumor genomic DNA per sample as template. Several biopsies per primary tumor were taken during surgery, spaced as far apart as possible. Enrolled individuals presented with untreated, newly diagnosed non-small cell lung cancer and received curative surgery. Donation came from patients with newly diagnosed non-small cell lung cancer who were having surgery with curative intent. The sample comprised lung tumor tissue. This TCR derives from an older man with non-small cell lung cancer.

The CDR3 is CSALATSSSYEQYF. Here the CDR3 DNA reads TGCAGTGCTTTAGCGACGTCGAGCTCCTACGAGCAGTACTTC. This chain connects TRBV20-1 to TRBJ2-7; a possible D gene is TRBD2 (5 bases). The ends were cut back, 5 bases at V and 0 bases at J, with 14 bases in the middle. This CDR3 spans 14 amino acids. Germline lookup yields CDR1 DFQATT and CDR2 SNEGSKA (reference sequence).